Shown below are 30 T cell receptor beta chains from a single sample sequenced in a study of blood T cell repertoires in COVID-19. Assay used: immunoSEQ multiplex PCR; TCRdb lists only in-frame clones, some missing. In the table there are some 48,000 clones, approximately 78% of which are singletons. Sequencing used peripheral blood. The receptors stem from a human donor with acute or convalescent COVID-19. The donor label of this sample is uncertain.

The V call is TRBV28, the J call TRBJ1-2; unclear D gene. The CDR3 contains 14 residues. The V end lost 6 bases, the J end lost 4 bases, and 15 bases lay between the germline ends. CDR1 and CDR2 from the germline V gene are MDHEN and SYDVKM. Here the CDR3 DNA reads TGTGCCAGCAGCACCGGTACCCGTCCCTATGGCTACACCTTC. Translation gives CASSTGTRPYGYTF.

The chain carries TRBV29-1 and TRBJ2-7, with 9 bases that match TRBD2. V shed 8 bases, J shed 3 bases, and the junction held 14 bases outside the gene matches. The CDR3 has 15 residues. Germline loops: CDR1 SQVTM, CDR2 ANQGSEA. The DNA of the CDR3 is TGCAGCACCTTAAAGCTAGCGGGGCTATACTACGAGCAGTACTTC. Its protein product is CSTLKLAGLYYEQYF.

This clone was seen only once. The chain couples TRBV19 to TRBJ1-5; D is perhaps TRBD1 (6 bases). Germline assignment: CDR1 LNHDA and CDR2 SQIVND (reference sequence). There are 14 residues in the CDR3. V lost 4 bases and J lost 5, with 12 bases in between. The CDR3 is CASSNREIHQPQHF. In DNA form, the CDR3 reads TGTGCCAGTAGTAACAGGGAAATCCATCAGCCCCAGCATTTT.

The gene calls are TRBV5-1 and TRBJ2-7; D not resolved. This CDR3 has 14 residues. Deletions cut 1 base from V and 0 bases from J, with 8 bases between. Germline lookup yields CDR1 SGHRS and CDR2 YFSETQ. The CDR3 region has the DNA TGCGCCAGCAGCTTGCTCGACTCCTCCTACGAGCAGTACTTC. Residues: CASSLLDSSYEQYF.

This chain joins TRBV4-2 and TRBJ2-1; tentative D call: TRBD2 (6 bases). V dropped 0 bases and J dropped 4 bases, with 16 bases sitting between them. The CDR3 contains 17 residues. In germline, CDR1 is LGHNA, CDR2 YNFKEQ. This CDR3 reads CASSQDTSPTGYNEQFF. CDR3 DNA: TGTGCCAGCAGCCAAGATACTAGCCCGACCGGGTACAATGAGCAGTTCTTC.

The genes are TRBV6-5 and TRBJ2-7; 7 positions match TRBD1. Germline loops: CDR1 MNHEY, CDR2 SVGAGI. J lost 2 bases, V lost 6 bases, and 7 bases had no gene match. CDR3 length: 14 amino acids. The CDR3 region has the DNA TGTGCCAGCAGATCCTCCGGGACAGCCTACGAGCAGTACTTC. The encoded protein is CASRSSGTAYEQYF.

This sequence joins TRBV7-9 and TRBJ1-3; D ambiguous. V dropped 1 base and J dropped 4 bases, with 20 bases sitting between them. The germline gives CDR1 SEHNR, CDR2 FQNEAQ (reference sequence). This CDR3 is built from 18 residues. CDR3 nucleotide sequence: TGTGCCAGCAGCTTAGAATCGGGGTGGCTCTCTGGCGGAAACACCATATATTTT. It yields the protein CASSLESGWLSGGNTIYF. The variable domain in full, completed from reference TRBV7-9 and TRBJ1-3, reads DTGVSQNPRHKITKRGQNVTFRCDPISEHNRLYWYRQTLGQGPEFLTYFQNEAQLEKSRLLSDRFSAERPKGSFSTLEIQRTEQGDSAMYLCASSLESGWLSGGNTIYFGEGSWLTVV.

This clone was counted once. V is TRBV28 and J is TRBJ1-5; possible D gene TRBD1, 5 bases. Trimming left V 3 bases short and J 5 bases short, with 14 bases between. The length of the CDR3 is 15 residues. Germline-derived CDR1 and CDR2 are MDHEN and SYDVKM. For the CDR3, the DNA is TGTGCCAGCAGTTTGCTTCAGACAGTGGATCAGCCCCAGCATTTT. Its translation is CASSLLQTVDQPQHF.

This clone was counted only a few times. The gene calls are TRBV2 and TRBJ1-4; 9 bases map to TRBD1. CDR1 is SNHLY and CDR2 is FYNNEI in the germline V gene. With 6 bases clipped from V and 7 bases from J, the junction kept 3 bases outside the gene matches. The CDR3 loop spans 13 amino acids. The CDR3 reads CASRGTGFEKLFF. CDR3 DNA: TGTGCCAGCAGGGGGACAGGGTTTGAAAAACTGTTTTTT.

The V gene is TRBV20-1, the J gene TRBJ1-1; D might be TRBD1 (5 bases). This CDR3 comprises 15 residues. V lost 3 bases and J lost 4, with 18 bases in between. Looked up from germline, CDR1 is DFQATT and CDR2 is SNEGSKA (reference sequence). The CDR3 sequence is CSASFTGEVGTEAFF. Written as DNA, the CDR3 is TGCAGTGCTAGTTTTACGGGGGAAGTGGGCACTGAAGCTTTCTTT.

This clone has only one observation. The chain recombines TRBV30 with TRBJ1-1; no clear D gene. The CDR3 sequence is 12 residues long. Trimming left V 6 bases short and J 1 base short, with 9 bases between. Germline CDR1 reads GTSNPN; CDR2 reads SVGIG (reference sequence). CDR3 residues: CACGRSNTEAFF. The CDR3 nucleotides read TGTGCCTGTGGACGGTCGAACACTGAAGCTTTCTTT.

The J gene is TRBJ1-6, the V gene TRBV18; 9 nucleotides match TRBD1. The CDR3 loop spans 17 amino acids. The V gene's germline CDR1 is KGHSH and CDR2 LQKENI. V lost 4 bases to trimming and J lost 4 bases; unmatched junction nucleotides: 8. CDR3 nucleotides: TGTGCCAGCTCACTTGGAACAGGGGGCGCGTATAATTCACCCCTCCACTTT. Protein: CASSLGTGGAYNSPLHF. The whole variable domain, filled in from reference TRBV18 and TRBJ1-6, reads NAGVMQNPRHLVRRRGQEARLRCSPMKGHSHVYWYRQLPEEGLKFMVYLQKENIIDESGMPKERFSAEFPKEGPSILRIQQVVRGDSAAYFCASSLGTGGAYNSPLHFGNGTRLTVT.

The chain combines TRBV4-3 with TRBJ1-2, with no clear D. The length of the CDR3 is 15 residues. Germline V gene sequence: CDR1 LGHNA, CDR2 YSLEER. The germline V and J ends were trimmed by 0 bases and 4 bases, with 12 bases remaining between them. CDR3 loop: CASSQDLGGGYGYTF. CDR3 sequence (DNA): TGCGCCAGCAGCCAAGATCTGGGCGGAGGCTATGGCTACACCTTC.

CDR3 in amino acids: CSVEDNRYNEQFF. The CDR3 nucleotides read TGCAGCGTTGAAGATAACAGATACAATGAGCAGTTCTTC. This chain joins TRBV29-1 and TRBJ2-1; unclear D gene. V was shortened by 0 bases and J by 4 bases, with 7 bases between the two germline ends. This CDR3 has 13 residues. Germline values: CDR1 SQVTM, CDR2 ANQGSEA.

The chain has TRBV28 and TRBJ1-5; 7 bases are a match to TRBD1. Germline V gene data show CDR1 as MDHEN and CDR2 as SYDVKM. J was trimmed by 0 bases and V by 4 bases; bases with no gene match: 15. The length of the CDR3 is 19 residues. The CDR3 sequence is CASSSLAGTAVYSNQPQHF. The DNA for the CDR3 is TGTGCCAGCAGTTCCCTCGCCGGGACAGCAGTATATAGCAATCAGCCCCAGCATTTT.

The chain carries TRBV10-3 and TRBJ2-5; D is unclear. The germline CDR1 and CDR2 sequences are ENHRY and SYGVKD. The CDR3 has 13 residues. V lost 0 bases and J lost 5, with 7 bases in between. The CDR3 DNA reads as TGTGCCATCAGTGAGTCGACTCGGGAGACCCAGTACTTC. This encodes CAISESTRETQYF.

The V gene is TRBV7-2, the J gene TRBJ1-3, with D possibly being TRBD1 (5 bases). CDR3 length: 17 residues. The germline gives CDR1 SGHTA, CDR2 FQGNSA. The V end lost 5 bases, the J end lost 0 bases, and 17 bases lay between the germline ends. The CDR3 sequence is CASSLQTASISGNTIYF. The CDR3 region has the DNA TGTGCCAGCAGCCTACAGACAGCGTCCATCTCTGGAAACACCATATATTTT.

This clone came up a few times. This chain links TRBV12-2 with TRBJ1-1; the D call in the table, TRBD1, was not verified against the DNA. TRBV12-2 is a pseudogene segment. CDR3 size: 21 residues. The CDR3 spells CASRPALRFCLVGHRGPKAFF. For the CDR3, the DNA is TGTGCAAGTCGCCCAGCCTTACGGTTCTGTTTGGTGGGGCACAGGGGTCCCAAAGCTTTCTTT.

The rearrangement uses TRBV7-2 and TRBJ1-2, with TRBD1 identical over 8 bases. Germline CDR1 is SGHTA and CDR2 is FQGNSA. The junction had 5 bases not matched to a gene; V was cut back by 0 bases and J by 8 bases. The CDR3 is 14 amino acids. CDR3: CASSLAQGARGYTF. The CDR3 DNA reads as TGTGCCAGCAGCTTAGCGCAGGGGGCGCGGGGCTACACCTTC.

The gene calls are TRBV27 and TRBJ1-2; no firm D call. Germline V gives CDR1 MNHEY, CDR2 SMNVEV (reference sequence). This CDR3 is 15 amino acids long. V was clipped by 4 bases and J by 2 bases, with 14 bases between them. CDR3 region: CASSSQTTTNYGYTF. Written as DNA, the CDR3 is TGTGCCAGCAGTTCCCAGACAACCACGAACTATGGCTACACCTTC.

This clone was observed a few times. The V call is TRBV7-2, the J call TRBJ2-7; 7 bases map to TRBD2. The germline CDR1 and CDR2 sequences are SGHTA and FQGNSA. The CDR3 has 14 amino acids. V gave up 2 bases and J gave up 0 bases; unmatched junction bases: 1. CDR3 sequence (DNA): TGTGCCAGCAGCTTACGGGGGGACTCCTACGAGCAGTACTTC. Encoded protein: CASSLRGDSYEQYF.

This clone was recorded only once. Other nucleotide sequences in the sample specify the same CDR3. The chain is built from TRBV9 and TRBJ2-2; D may be TRBD1 (7 bases). In germline, CDR1 is SGDLS, CDR2 YYNGEE. The CDR3 spans 15 residues. V shed 4 bases and J shed 0 bases, with 10 bases lying between them. The CDR3, as DNA: TGTGCCAGCAGCCCCAGGGGGGCGAACACCGGGGAGCTGTTTTTT. Translated: CASSPRGANTGELFF. Full variable domain (rest looked up from reference TRBV9 and TRBJ2-2): DSGVTQTPKHLITATGQRVTLRCSPRSGDLSVYWYQQSLDQGLQFLIQYYNGEERAKGNILERFSAQQFPDLHSELNLSSLELGDSALYFCASSPRGANTGELFFGEGSRLTVL.

The rearrangement joins TRBV18 to TRBJ2-1, with TRBD1 matching over 9 bases. Germline-derived CDR1 and CDR2 are KGHSH and LQKENI. After removal of 3 bases from V and 0 bases from J, the junction contained 9 bases not matched to a gene. The CDR3 consists of 18 residues. The CDR3 loop reads CASSPATGTGSSYNEQFF. The CDR3 DNA reads TGTGCCAGCTCACCGGCAACGGGGACAGGGAGCTCCTACAATGAGCAGTTCTTC.

The genes are TRBV12-3 or TRBV12-4 and TRBJ2-1; tentative D call: TRBD1 (5 bases). This CDR3 is 13 amino acids long. Trimming removed 6 bases from V and 4 bases from J, with 10 bases in between. The CDR3 spells CASRRGGYNEQFF. The CDR3 DNA follows: TGTGCCAGCAGAAGGGGCGGTTACAATGAGCAGTTCTTC.

The chain combines TRBV29-1 with TRBJ1-1; D might be TRBD1 (5 bases). Per germline, CDR1 SQVTM and CDR2 ANQGSEA. Trimming took 7 bases from V and 1 from J, leaving 22 bases between them. The CDR3 has 16 residues. CDR3 amino acids: CSALNPPYGGNTEAFF. CDR3 nucleotide sequence: TGCAGCGCCCTTAATCCGCCTTACGGGGGGAACACTGAAGCTTTCTTT. Full variable domain (remainder filled in from reference TRBV29-1 and TRBJ1-1): SAVISQKPSRDICQRGTSLTIQCQVDSQVTMMFWYRQQPGQSLTLIATANQGSEATYESGFVIDKFPISRPNLTFSTLTVSNMSPEDSSIYLCSALNPPYGGNTEAFFGQGTRLTVV.

The chain is built from TRBV28 and TRBJ2-4; D might be TRBD1 (6 bases). V was shortened by 6 bases and J by 3 bases, with 27 bases between the two germline ends. The germline V gene has CDR1 MDHEN and CDR2 SYDVKM. The CDR3 contains 19 residues. The CDR3 region has the DNA TGTGCCAGCAGCATACCTTTTATCACAGGGCATTGGGACAAAAACATTCAGTACTTC. Its protein is CASSIPFITGHWDKNIQYF. The complete variable domain, with remaining parts taken from reference TRBV28 and TRBJ2-4, reads DVKVTQSSRYLVKRTGEKVFLECVQDMDHENMFWYRQDPGLGLRLIYFSYDVKMKEKGDIPEGYSVSREKKERFSLILESASTNQTSMYLCASSIPFITGHWDKNIQYFGAGTRLSVL.

The genes are TRBV3-1 (or the pseudogene TRBV3-2) and TRBJ2-7; D is possibly TRBD1 (5 bases). The CDR3 is 15 amino acids. The germline gives CDR1 LGHDT, CDR2 YNNKEL (reference sequence). V was pared by 3 bases and J by 2 bases, with 14 bases between. In nucleotides, the CDR3 is TGTGCCAGCAGCCACCCCAGGGCCTACCCCTACGAGCAGTACTTC. Protein product: CASSHPRAYPYEQYF.

Details on this clone: Other DNA variants within this sample encode the same CDR3. This chain connects TRBV7-9 to TRBJ2-2; no definite D call. Germline CDR1 is SEHNR and CDR2 is FQNEAQ (reference sequence). There are 13 residues in the CDR3. Trimming took off 6 bases at V and 1 base at J, with 6 bases between the two ends. CDR3: CASSPLNTGELFF. CDR3 DNA sequence: TGTGCCAGCAGTCCACTGAACACCGGGGAGCTGTTTTTT.

This clone has more than one count but fewer than ten. The chain recombines TRBV6-5 with TRBJ2-7, with a weak D call TRBD2 (5 bases). Trimming cost V 0 bases and J 3 bases, with 6 bases left between them. The V gene's germline CDR1 is MNHEY and CDR2 SVGAGI. The length of the CDR3 is 13 residues. CDR3 residues: CASSYSGVYEQYF. Here the CDR3 DNA reads TGTGCCAGCAGTTACTCCGGGGTCTACGAGCAGTACTTC.

CDR3 residues: CATSPWTADYEQYF. CDR3 nucleotide sequence: TGTGCCACCAGCCCATGGACAGCCGACTACGAGCAGTACTTC. The chain carries TRBV15 and TRBJ2-7, with D possibly matching TRBD1 (6 bases). CDR1 is LNHNV, CDR2 YYDKDF, per germline (reference sequence). The CDR3 is 14 residues long. V gave up 5 bases and J gave up 3 bases, with 14 bases separating them.